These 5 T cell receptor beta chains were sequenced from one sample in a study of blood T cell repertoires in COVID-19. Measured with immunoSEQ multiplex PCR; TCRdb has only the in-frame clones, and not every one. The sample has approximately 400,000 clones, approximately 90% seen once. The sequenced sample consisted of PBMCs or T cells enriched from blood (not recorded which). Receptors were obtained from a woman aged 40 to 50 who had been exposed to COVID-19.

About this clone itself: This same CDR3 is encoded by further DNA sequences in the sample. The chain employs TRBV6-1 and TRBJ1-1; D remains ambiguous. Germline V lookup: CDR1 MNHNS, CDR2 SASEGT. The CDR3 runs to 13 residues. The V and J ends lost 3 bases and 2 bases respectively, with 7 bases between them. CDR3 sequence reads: CASSDGFNTEAFF. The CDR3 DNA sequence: TGTGCCAGCAGTGACGGTTTTAACACTGAAGCTTTCTTT.

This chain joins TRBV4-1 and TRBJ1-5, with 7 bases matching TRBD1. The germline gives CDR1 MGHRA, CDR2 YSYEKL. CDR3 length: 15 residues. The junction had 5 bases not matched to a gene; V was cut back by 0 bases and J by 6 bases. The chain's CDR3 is CASSQEGRGPQPQHF. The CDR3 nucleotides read TGCGCCAGCAGCCAAGAAGGTAGGGGGCCTCAGCCCCAGCATTTT.

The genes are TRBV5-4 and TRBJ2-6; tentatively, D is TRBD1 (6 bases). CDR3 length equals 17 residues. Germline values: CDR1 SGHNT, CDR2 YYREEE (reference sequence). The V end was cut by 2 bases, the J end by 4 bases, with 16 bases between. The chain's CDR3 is CASSLDRMGSGANVLTF. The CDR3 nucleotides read TGTGCCAGCAGCTTAGACAGGATGGGATCGGGGGCCAACGTCCTGACTTTC.

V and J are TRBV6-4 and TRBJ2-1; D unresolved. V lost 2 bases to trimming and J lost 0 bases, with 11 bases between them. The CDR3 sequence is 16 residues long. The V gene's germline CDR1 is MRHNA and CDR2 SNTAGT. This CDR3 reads CASSDLLDSSYNEQFF. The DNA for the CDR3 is TGTGCCAGCAGTGACCTACTTGATAGCTCCTACAATGAGCAGTTCTTC.

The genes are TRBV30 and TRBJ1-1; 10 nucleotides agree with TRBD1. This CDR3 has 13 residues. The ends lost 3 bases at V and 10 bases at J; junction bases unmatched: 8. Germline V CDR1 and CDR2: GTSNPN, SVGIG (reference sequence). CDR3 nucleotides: TGTGCCTGGAGAATGACAGGGGGCGGGTTAGCTTTCTTT. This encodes CAWRMTGGGLAFF.